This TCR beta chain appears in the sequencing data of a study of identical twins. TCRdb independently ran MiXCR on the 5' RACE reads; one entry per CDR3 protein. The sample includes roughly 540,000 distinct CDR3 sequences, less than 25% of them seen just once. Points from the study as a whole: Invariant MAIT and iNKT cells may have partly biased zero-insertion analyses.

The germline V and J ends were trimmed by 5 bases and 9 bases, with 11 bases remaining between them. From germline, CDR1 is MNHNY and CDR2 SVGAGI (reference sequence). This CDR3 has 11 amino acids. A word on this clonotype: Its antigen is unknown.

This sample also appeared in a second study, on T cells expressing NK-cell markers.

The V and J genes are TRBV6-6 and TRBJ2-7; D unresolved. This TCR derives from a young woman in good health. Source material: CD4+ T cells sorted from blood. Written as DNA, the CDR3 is TGTGCCAGCAGTGACCCCTGGGCGCAGTACTTC. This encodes CASSDPWAQYF.